The clone carrying this TCR beta chain was found a few times. Its cognate antigen is unknown. The data were taken from a study of T-cell reconstitution after alpha-beta-depleted transplantation in children. General study results and limits: For some patients, TCRbeta diversity was high at day 60 because of recipient T cells and thymic progenitors that survived.

Unique molecular identifiers were incorporated during preparation of the TCRbeta library. TCRdb analysed the PCR reads with MiXCR anew, one entry per CDR3 protein. The data contain approximately 630,000 distinct CDR3 sequences, about an eighth of them seen just once; the ten biggest clones take up about 0.79%. V lost 6 bases to trimming and J lost 7 bases, with 13 bases between them. This CDR3 comprises 11 residues. The germline V gene has CDR1 SQVTM and CDR2 ANQGSEA. The chain combines TRBV29-1 with TRBJ2-7; D gene ambiguous. Sample: PBMCs, taken before TCRalphabeta/CD19-depleted stem cell transplant. This TCR was sampled from a girl aged 2 to 9 with congenital amegakaryocytic thrombocytopenia, due to receive a stem cell transplant. CDR3 sequence reads: CSVEHDLEQYF. The CDR3, as DNA: TGCAGCGTCGAACATGATCTGGAGCAGTACTTC.